A selection of T cell receptor beta chains follows, all from one sample in a study of shared clonotypes between healthy human individuals. The protocol was immunoSEQ multiplex PCR, while the TCRdb copy is restricted to in-frame clones and leaves out a portion. Of approximately 500,000 clones listed, 78% were seen once; the top ten hold around 12%. Source material: PBMCs. The receptors were sampled from a woman between 40 and 55 years old in good health. Some clones in this sample may be carry-over from other donors' samples. CDR3s include the opening cysteine and the closing phenylalanine or tryptophan. D genes are given only for firm matches. The size field is filled for only some rows; it gives once, few, many or a size class.

TRBJ1-3,TRBD1,few,TRBV27,TGTGCCAGCAGTCCCCGGGACAGGGTAAACACCATATATTTT,CASSPRDRVNTIYF
TRBJ2-1,TRBD2,NA,TRBV6-6,TGTGCCAGCAGTTCGACTAGCGGGAGTAAGAATGAGCAGTTCTTC,CASSSTSGSKNEQFF
TRBJ2-5,NA,NA,TRBV28,TGTGCCAGCAGTTCCTCCCGGGGGGCCGGAGAGACCCAGTACTTC,CASSSSRGAGETQYF
TRBJ2-1,NA,once,TRBV28,TGTGCCAGCAGTTTTCGCGGGACCCGGCACCACAATGAGCAGTTCTTC,CASSFRGTRHHNEQFF
TRBJ1-1,TRBD1,few,TRBV9,TGTGCCAGCAGCGTAGATGGGACAGCACCGAACACTGAAGCTTTCTTT,CASSVDGTAPNTEAFF
TRBJ1-2,NA,NA,TRBV28,TGTGCCAGCAGCTCTAGAAATTATGGCTACACCTTC,CASSSRNYGYTF
TRBJ2-2,TRBD1,NA,TRBV19,TGTGCCAGCTACAGGGGGCAGGACACCGGGGAGCTGTTTTTT,CASYRGQDTGELFF
TRBJ2-7,TRBD1,few,TRBV18,TGTGCCAGCTCCCTGACAGGGGGCGCGTGGGAGCAGTACTTC,CASSLTGGAWEQYF
TRBJ2-5,NA,NA,TRBV5-1,TGCGCCAGCAGCTTAGGGGGGGACCAAGAGACCCAGTACTTC,CASSLGGDQETQYF
TRBJ2-1,TRBD2,NA,TRBV18,TGTGCCAGCTCACCCCCCCTAGCGGCCAATGAGCAGTTCTTC,CASSPPLAANEQFF
TRBJ1-4,TRBD1,NA,TRBV29-1,TGCAGCGGGGGGGACAGCGAGGAAAAACTGTTTTTT,CSGGDSEEKLFF
TRBJ1-1,NA,few,TRBV29-1,TGCAGCGTTGAAAGTGGGACTGAAGCTTTCTTT,CSVESGTEAFF
TRBJ2-7,NA,NA,TRBV2,TGTGCCAGCACTTACGGGGTTTCCTACGAGCAGTACTTC,CASTYGVSYEQYF
TRBJ2-1,NA,NA,TRBV9,TGTGCCAGCAGCGTAGGAAGGTGGGATGAGCAGTTCTTC,CASSVGRWDEQFF
TRBJ1-1,NA,once,TRBV18,TGTGCCAGCTCACCACAGGGCCGGGACAAATCTTTCTTT,CASSPQGRDKSFF
TRBJ2-7,NA,NA,TRBV7-8,TGTGCCAGCAGCTCCCGGCGGTTGGGTACGAGGTCGTTCGAGCAGTACTTC,CASSSRRLGTRSFEQYF
TRBJ1-2,TRBD1,NA,TRBV14,TGTGCCAGCAGCCACTATCAGCGGGACAGCCTTAACTATGGCTACACCTTC,CASSHYQRDSLNYGYTF
TRBJ2-3,NA,NA,TRBV7-8,TGTGCCAGCAGCTTAGTAGGGGACACAGATACGCAGTATTTT,CASSLVGDTDTQYF
TRBJ2-4,TRBD2,once,TRBV10-3,TGTGCCATCAGTGAGAACGGGAGGGAAAACATTCAGTACTTC,CAISENGRENIQYF
TRBJ2-7,TRBD2,NA,TRBV5-6,TGTGCCAGCAGCCACCTACTAGCGGAGCAGTACTTC,CASSHLLAEQYF
TRBJ2-1,TRBD2,NA,TRBV2,TGTGCCAGCAGGCGGGAGGGAGGGGAGCAGTTCTTC,CASRREGGEQFF
TRBJ2-1,NA,NA,TRBV4-2,TGTGCCAGCAGCCAAGTCCGGCTTGATTACAATGAGCAGTTCTTC,CASSQVRLDYNEQFF
TRBJ2-1,TRBD2,once,TRBV7-2,TGTGCCAGCAGCTCCGCAGCGGGGGGCTCCTACAATGAGCAGTTCTTC,CASSSAAGGSYNEQFF
TRBJ2-1,NA,NA,TRBV29-1,TGCAGCGTTGAAGGGATTGAGCAGTTCTTC,CSVEGIEQFF
TRBJ2-5,NA,NA,TRBV6-1,TGTGCCAGCAGCCTCGACAGACAAGAGACCCAGTACTTC,CASSLDRQETQYF
TRBJ2-5,NA,NA,TRBV9,TGTGCCAGCAGCGTAGGACTTAAAGAGACCCAGTACTTC,CASSVGLKETQYF
TRBJ2-1,NA,once,TRBV20-1,TGCAGTGCTCGACAGGCCCATGAGCAGTTCTTC,CSARQAHEQFF
TRBJ2-1,TRBD2,once,TRBV4-2,TGTGCCAGCAGCAAAGGGGGGACTAGCTCCTACAATGAGCAGTTCTTC,CASSKGGTSSYNEQFF
TRBJ1-1,NA,NA,TRBV28,TGTGCCAGCACCCCGACAGGTCTCACTGAAGCTTTCTTT,CASTPTGLTEAFF
TRBJ2-6,NA,NA,TRBV5-1,TGCGCCAGCCAGGTCGGGAGCTCTGGGGCCAACGTCCTGACTTTC,CASQVGSSGANVLTF
TRBJ2-6,NA,NA,TRBV2,TGTGCCAGCACACAAGCCCGGCTCCTCCTGACTTTC,CASTQARLLLTF
TRBJ2-5,TRBD2,few,TRBV11-2,TGTGCCAGCAGCTTAGGACTAGCGGGGCAAGAGACCCAGTACTTC,CASSLGLAGQETQYF
TRBJ1-1,NA,NA,TRBV14,TGTGCCAGCAGCTCAGAACGGAACACTGAAGCTTTCTTT,CASSSERNTEAFF
TRBJ2-7,NA,few,TRBV27,TGTGCCAGCAGTTTAGGGGCAGGGCCCTACGAGCAGTACTTC,CASSLGAGPYEQYF
TRBJ2-1,TRBD2,few,TRBV5-1,TGCGCCAGCAGCGGGAAGACTAGCGGGGATTACAATGAGCAGTTCTTC,CASSGKTSGDYNEQFF
TRBJ2-1,NA,NA,TRBV10-3,TGTGCCATCAGTGATGGGGGGATCAATCATGAGCAGTTCTTC,CAISDGGINHEQFF
TRBJ1-4,NA,NA,TRBV7-6,TGTGCCAGCAGCAACCAGGGGACAAAACTGTTTTTT,CASSNQGTKLFF
TRBJ1-1,NA,NA,TRBV7-2,TGTGCCAGCACTGGTAGCACTGAAGCTTTCTTT,CASTGSTEAFF
TRBJ1-5,NA,NA,TRBV7-2,TGTGCCAGCAGTGAAGCTAGCAATCAGCCCCAGCATTTT,CASSEASNQPQHF
TRBJ2-1,NA,NA,TRBV7-2,TGTGCCAGCAGCGATAGCTACAATGAGCAGTTCTTC,CASSDSYNEQFF
TRBJ2-1,NA,once,TRBV7-9,TGTGCCAGCAGCTTAGAACGGCAGGAGCAGTTCTTC,CASSLERQEQFF
TRBJ2-7,TRBD1,many,TRBV5-1,TGCGCCAGCAGCTTGGCTACAGGGGGCGAGCAGTACTTC,CASSLATGGEQYF